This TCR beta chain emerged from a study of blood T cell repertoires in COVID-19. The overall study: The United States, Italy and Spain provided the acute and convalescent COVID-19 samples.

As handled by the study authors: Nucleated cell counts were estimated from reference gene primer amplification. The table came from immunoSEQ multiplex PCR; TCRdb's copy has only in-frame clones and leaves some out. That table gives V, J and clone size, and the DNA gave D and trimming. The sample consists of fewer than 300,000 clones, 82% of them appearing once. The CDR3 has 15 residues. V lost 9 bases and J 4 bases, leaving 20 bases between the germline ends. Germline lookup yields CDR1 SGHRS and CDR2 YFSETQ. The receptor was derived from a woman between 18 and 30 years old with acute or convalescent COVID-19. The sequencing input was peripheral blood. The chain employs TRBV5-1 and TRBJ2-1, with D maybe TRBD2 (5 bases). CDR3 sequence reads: CATTPEAGDYNEQFF. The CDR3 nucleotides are TGCGCCACCACGCCCGAGGCCGGGGATTACAATGAGCAGTTCTTC.